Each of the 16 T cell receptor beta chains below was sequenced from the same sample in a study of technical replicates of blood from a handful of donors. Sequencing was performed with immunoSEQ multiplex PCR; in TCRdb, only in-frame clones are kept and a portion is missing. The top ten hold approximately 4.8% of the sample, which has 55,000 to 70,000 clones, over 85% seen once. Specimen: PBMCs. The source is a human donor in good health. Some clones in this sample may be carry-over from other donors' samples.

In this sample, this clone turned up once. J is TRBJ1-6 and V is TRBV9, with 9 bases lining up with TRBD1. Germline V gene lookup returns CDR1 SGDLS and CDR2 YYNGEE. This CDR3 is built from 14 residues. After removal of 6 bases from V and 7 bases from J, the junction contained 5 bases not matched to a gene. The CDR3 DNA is TGTGCCAGCACCGCCGGGACAGGGAATTCACCCCTCCACTTT. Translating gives CASTAGTGNSPLHF.

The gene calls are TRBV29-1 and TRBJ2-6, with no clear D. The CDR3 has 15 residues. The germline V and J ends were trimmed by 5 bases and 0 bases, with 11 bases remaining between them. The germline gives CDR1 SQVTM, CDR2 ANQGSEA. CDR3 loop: CSVYARGSGANVLTF. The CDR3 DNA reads TGCAGCGTTTATGCACGCGGCTCTGGGGCCAACGTCCTGACTTTC. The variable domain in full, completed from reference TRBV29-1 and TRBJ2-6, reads SAVISQKPSRDICQRGTSLTIQCQVDSQVTMMFWYRQQPGQSLTLIATANQGSEATYESGFVIDKFPISRPNLTFSTLTVSNMSPEDSSIYLCSVYARGSGANVLTFGAGSRLTVL.

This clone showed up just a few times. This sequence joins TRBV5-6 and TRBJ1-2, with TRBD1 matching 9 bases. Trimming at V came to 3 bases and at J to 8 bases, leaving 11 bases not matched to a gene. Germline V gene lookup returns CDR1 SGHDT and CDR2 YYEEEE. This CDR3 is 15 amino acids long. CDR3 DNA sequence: TGTGCCAGCAGCTCCATGATGACAGGGGGAGAGGGCTACACCTTC. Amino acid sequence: CASSSMMTGGEGYTF. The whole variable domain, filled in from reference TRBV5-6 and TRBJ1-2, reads DAGVTQSPTHLIKTRGQQVTLRCSPKSGHDTVSWYQQALGQGPQFIFQYYEEEERQRGNFPDRFSGHQFPNYSSELNVNALLLGDSALYLCASSSMMTGGEGYTFGSGTRLTVV.

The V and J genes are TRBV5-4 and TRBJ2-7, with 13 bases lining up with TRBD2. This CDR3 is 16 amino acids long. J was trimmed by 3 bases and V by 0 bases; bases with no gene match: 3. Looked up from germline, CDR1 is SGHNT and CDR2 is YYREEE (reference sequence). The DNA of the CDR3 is TGTGCCAGCAGCTTGGGACTAGCGGGGGGTTTCTACGAGCAGTACTTC. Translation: CASSLGLAGGFYEQYF.

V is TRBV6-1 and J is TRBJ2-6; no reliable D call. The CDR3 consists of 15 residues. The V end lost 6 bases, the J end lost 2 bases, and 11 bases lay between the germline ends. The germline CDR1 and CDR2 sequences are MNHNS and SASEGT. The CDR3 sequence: CASSPRLAGANVLTF. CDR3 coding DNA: TGTGCCAGCAGCCCCCGACTGGCTGGGGCCAACGTCCTGACTTTC.

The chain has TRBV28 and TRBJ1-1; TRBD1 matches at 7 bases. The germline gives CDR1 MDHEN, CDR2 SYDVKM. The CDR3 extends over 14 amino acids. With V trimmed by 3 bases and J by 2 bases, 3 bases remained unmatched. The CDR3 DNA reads TGTGCCAGCAGTTTCCACAGGGGAAACACTGAAGCTTTCTTT. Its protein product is CASSFHRGNTEAFF.

In DNA form, the CDR3 reads TGTGCCAGCAGTTATCCCGGACAGGGTGAAGCTTTCTTT. Translating it yields CASSYPGQGEAFF. V and J are TRBV6-5 and TRBJ1-1, with 8 bases lining up with TRBD1. The CDR3 is made up of 13 amino acids. Germline lookup yields CDR1 MNHEY and CDR2 SVGAGI. Trimming took 3 bases from V and 7 from J; bases not matched to a gene: 4.

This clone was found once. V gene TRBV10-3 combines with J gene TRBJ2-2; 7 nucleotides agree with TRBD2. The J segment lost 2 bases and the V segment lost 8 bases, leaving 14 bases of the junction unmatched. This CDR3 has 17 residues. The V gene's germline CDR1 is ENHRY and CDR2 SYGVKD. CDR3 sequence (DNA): TGTGCCATCCGTGGATCGGGGGGAGGACCCAACACCGGGGAGCTGTTTTTT. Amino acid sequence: CAIRGSGGGPNTGELFF.

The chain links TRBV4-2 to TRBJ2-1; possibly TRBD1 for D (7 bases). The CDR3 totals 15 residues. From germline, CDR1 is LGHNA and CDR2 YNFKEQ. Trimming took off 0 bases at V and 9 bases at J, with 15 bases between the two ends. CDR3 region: CASSQDGGGGLEQFF. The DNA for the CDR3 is TGTGCCAGCAGCCAAGATGGTGGAGGGGGCCTTGAGCAGTTCTTC.

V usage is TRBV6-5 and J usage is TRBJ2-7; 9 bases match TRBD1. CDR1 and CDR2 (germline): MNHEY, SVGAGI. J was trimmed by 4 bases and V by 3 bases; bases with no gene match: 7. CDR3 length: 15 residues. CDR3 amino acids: CASSYWATGGYEQYF. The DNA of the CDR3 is TGTGCCAGCAGTTATTGGGCGACAGGGGGTTACGAGCAGTACTTC.

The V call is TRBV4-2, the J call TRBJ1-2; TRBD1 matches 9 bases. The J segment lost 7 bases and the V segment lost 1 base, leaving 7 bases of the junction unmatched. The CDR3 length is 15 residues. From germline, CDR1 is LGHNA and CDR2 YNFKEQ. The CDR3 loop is CASSQATGGSGGYTF. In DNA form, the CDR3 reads TGTGCCAGCAGCCAAGCGACAGGGGGGTCGGGTGGCTACACCTTC.

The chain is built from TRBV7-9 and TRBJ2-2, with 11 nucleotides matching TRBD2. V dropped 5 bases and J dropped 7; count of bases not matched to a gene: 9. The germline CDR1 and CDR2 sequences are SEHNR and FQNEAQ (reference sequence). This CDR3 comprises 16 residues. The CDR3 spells CASSHTSGGAVGELFF. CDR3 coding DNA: TGTGCCAGCAGCCACACTAGCGGGGGAGCGGTCGGGGAGCTGTTTTTT.

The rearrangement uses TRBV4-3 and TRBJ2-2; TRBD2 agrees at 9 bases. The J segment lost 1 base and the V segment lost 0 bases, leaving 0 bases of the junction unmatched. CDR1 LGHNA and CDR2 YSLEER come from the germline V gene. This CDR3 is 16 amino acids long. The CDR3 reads CASSQEAGGNTGELFF. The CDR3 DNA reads TGCGCCAGCAGCCAAGAAGCGGGAGGGAACACCGGGGAGCTGTTTTTT.

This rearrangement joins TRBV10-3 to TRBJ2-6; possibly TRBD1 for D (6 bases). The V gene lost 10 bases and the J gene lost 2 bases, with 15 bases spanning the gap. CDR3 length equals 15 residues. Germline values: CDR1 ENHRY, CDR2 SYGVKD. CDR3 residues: CASSNQGTGANVLTF. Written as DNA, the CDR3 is TGTGCCAGCTCCAATCAGGGGACTGGGGCCAACGTCCTGACTTTC.

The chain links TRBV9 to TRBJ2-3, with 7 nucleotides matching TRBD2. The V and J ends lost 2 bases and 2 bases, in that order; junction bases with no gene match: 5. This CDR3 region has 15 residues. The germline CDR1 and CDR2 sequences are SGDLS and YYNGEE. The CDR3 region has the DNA TGTGCCAGCAGCGTCCTTAGCGGGTTCACAGATACGCAGTATTTT. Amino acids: CASSVLSGFTDTQYF.

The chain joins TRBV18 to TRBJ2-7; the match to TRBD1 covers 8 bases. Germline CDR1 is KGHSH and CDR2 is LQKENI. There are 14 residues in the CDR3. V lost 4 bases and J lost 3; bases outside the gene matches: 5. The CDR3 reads CASSRTGGSYEQYF. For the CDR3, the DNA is TGTGCCAGCTCACGTACAGGGGGGAGCTACGAGCAGTACTTC.